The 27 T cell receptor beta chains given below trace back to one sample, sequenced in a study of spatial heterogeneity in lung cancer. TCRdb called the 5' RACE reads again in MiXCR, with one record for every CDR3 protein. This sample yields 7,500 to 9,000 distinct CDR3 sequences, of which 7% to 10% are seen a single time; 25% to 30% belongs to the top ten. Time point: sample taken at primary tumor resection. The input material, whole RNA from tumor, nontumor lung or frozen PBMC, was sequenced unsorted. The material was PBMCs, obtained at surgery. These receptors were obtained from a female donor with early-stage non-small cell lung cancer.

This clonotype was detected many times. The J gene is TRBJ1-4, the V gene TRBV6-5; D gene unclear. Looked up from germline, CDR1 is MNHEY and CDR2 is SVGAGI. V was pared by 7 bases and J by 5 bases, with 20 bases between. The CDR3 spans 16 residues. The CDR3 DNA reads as TGTGCCAGCAATACGATAGCCGGGAGTAAAAATGAAAAACTGTTTTTT. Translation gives CASNTIAGSKNEKLFF.

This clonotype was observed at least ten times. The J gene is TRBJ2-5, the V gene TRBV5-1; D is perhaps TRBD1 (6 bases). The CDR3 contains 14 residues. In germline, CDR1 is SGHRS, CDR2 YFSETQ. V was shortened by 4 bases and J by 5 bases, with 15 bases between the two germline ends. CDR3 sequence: CASSTPGQGETQYF. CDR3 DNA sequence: TGCGCCAGCAGCACCCCGGGGCAGGGGGAGACCCAGTACTTC.

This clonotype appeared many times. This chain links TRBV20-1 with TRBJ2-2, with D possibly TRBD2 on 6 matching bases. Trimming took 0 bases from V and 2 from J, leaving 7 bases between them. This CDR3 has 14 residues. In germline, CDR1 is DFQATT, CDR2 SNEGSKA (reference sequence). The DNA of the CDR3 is TGCAGTGCTAGAGAGGGGGGAAACACCGGGGAGCTGTTTTTT. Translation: CSAREGGNTGELFF.

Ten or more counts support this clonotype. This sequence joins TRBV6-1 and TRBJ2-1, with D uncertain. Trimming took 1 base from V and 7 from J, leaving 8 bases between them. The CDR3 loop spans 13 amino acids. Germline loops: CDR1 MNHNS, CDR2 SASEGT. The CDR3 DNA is TGTGCCAGCAGTGAAGAATTCCGTAATGAGCAGTTCTTC. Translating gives CASSEEFRNEQFF.

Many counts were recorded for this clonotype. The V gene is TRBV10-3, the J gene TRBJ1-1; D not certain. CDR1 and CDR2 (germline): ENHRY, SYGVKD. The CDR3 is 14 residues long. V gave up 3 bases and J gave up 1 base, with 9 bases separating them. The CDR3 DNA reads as TGTGCCATCAGTGACGGATGGGGGAACACTGAAGCTTTCTTT. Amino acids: CAISDGWGNTEAFF.

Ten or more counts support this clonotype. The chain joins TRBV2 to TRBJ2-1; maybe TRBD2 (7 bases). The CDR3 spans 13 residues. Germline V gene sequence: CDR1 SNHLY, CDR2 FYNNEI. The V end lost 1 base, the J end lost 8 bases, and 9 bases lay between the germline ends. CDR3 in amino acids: CASSEVGGHEQFF. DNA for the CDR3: TGTGCCAGCAGTGAAGTCGGGGGGCATGAGCAGTTCTTC.

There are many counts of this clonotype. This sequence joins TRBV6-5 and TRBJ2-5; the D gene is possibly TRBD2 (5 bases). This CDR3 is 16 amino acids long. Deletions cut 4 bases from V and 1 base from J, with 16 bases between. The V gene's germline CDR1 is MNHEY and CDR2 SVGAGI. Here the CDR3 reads CASSSSLGLRQETQYF. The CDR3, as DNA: TGTGCCAGCAGTTCCTCACTAGGACTGCGCCAAGAGACCCAGTACTTC.

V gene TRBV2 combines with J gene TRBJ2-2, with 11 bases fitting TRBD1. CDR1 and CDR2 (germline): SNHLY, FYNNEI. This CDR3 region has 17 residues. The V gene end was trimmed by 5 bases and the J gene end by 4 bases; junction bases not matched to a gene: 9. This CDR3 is CASSLGQGARSTGELFF. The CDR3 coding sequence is TGTGCCAGCAGTCTAGGACAGGGGGCGCGGTCCACCGGGGAGCTGTTTTTT.

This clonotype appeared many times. The CDR3 loop is CSASRGLGVETQYF. Here the CDR3 DNA reads TGCAGTGCTAGTAGGGGACTGGGGGTTGAGACCCAGTACTTC. The chain links TRBV20-1 to TRBJ2-5; the D gene is possibly TRBD2 (6 bases). CDR1 and CDR2 (germline): DFQATT, SNEGSKA (reference sequence). The ends were cut back, 3 bases at V and 5 bases at J, with 16 bases in the middle. This CDR3 spans 14 amino acids.

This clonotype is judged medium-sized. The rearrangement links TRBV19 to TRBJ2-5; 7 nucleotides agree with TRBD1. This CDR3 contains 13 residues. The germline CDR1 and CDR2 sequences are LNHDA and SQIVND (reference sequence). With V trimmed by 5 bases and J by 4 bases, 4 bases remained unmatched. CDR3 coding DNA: TGTGCCAGTAGTCGACAGGGACGAGAGACCCAGTACTTC. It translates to CASSRQGRETQYF.

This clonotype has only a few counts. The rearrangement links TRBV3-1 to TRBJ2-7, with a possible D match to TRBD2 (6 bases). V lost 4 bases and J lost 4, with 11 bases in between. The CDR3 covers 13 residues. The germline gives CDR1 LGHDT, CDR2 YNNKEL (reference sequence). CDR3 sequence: CASSRRGEYEQYF. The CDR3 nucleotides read TGTGCCAGCAGCCGCCGCGGGGAGTACGAGCAGTACTTC.

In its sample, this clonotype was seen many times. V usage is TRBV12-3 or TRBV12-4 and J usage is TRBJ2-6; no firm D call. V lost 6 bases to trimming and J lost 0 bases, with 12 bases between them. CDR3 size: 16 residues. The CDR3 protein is CASRSQTLSGANVLTF. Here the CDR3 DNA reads TGTGCCAGCAGGTCTCAAACGCTCTCTGGGGCCAACGTCCTGACTTTC.

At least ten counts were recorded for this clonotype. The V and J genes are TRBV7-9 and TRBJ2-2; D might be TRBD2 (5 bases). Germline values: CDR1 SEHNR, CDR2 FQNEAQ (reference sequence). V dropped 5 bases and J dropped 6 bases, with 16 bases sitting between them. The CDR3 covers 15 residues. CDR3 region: CASSKVFGAAGELFF. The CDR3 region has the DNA TGTGCCAGCAGCAAGGTTTTCGGAGCGGCCGGGGAGCTGTTTTTT.

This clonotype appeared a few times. As DNA, the CDR3 is TGTGCCAGCAGCGTGGAGGGGGCGCGTTCCTACGAGCAGTACTTC. Protein sequence: CASSVEGARSYEQYF. The chain employs TRBV7-3 and TRBJ2-7; TRBD1 might be the D (7 bases). Trimming cost V 5 bases and J 1 base, with 15 bases left between them. CDR3 length equals 15 residues. Germline V gene data show CDR1 as SGHTA and CDR2 as FQGTGA.

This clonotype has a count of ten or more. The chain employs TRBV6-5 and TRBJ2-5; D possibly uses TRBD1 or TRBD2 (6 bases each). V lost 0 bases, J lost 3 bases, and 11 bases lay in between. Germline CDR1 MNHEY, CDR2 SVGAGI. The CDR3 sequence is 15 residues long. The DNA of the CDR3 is TGTGCCAGCAGTTACTCTTGGGGGGCGGAAGAGACCCAGTACTTC. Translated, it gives CASSYSWGAEETQYF.

CDR3 sequence (DNA): TGTGCCAGCAGCCCACGGGGGAACCAAGAGACCCAGTACTTC. Translated, it gives CASSPRGNQETQYF. The chain combines TRBV7-6 with TRBJ2-5; perhaps TRBD2 as D (6 bases). The length of the CDR3 is 14 residues. The V gene's germline CDR1 is SGHVS and CDR2 FNYEAQ. Trimming removed 5 bases from V and 0 bases from J, with 10 bases in between. Full variable domain (remainder filled in from reference TRBV7-6 and TRBJ2-5): GAGVSQSPRYKVTKRGQDVALRCDPISGHVSLYWYRQALGQGPEFLTYFNYEAQQDKSGLPNDRFSAERPEGSISTLTIQRTEQRDSAMYRCASSPRGNQETQYFGPGTRLLVL.

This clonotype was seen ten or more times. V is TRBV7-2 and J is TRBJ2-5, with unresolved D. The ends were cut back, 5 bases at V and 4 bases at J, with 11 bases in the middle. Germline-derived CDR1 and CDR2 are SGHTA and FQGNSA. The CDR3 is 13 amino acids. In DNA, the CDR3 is TGTGCCAGCAGCCCCCGGCGTTTAGAGACCCAGTACTTC. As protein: CASSPRRLETQYF.

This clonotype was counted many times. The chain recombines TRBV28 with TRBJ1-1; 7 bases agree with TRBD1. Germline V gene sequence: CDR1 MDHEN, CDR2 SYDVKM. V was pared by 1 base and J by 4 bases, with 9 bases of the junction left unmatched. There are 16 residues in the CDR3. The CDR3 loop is CASSLFLRGRFTEAFF. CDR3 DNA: TGTGCCAGCAGTTTATTTTTGAGGGGGCGGTTCACTGAAGCTTTCTTT.

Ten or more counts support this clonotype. CDR3 region: CASSGTQAETQYF. CDR3 bases: TGCGCCAGCAGCGGGACCCAAGCGGAGACCCAGTACTTC. The chain employs TRBV10-2 and TRBJ2-5, with D tentatively TRBD1 or TRBD2 (5 bases each). From germline, CDR1 is WSHSY and CDR2 SAAADI. The ends were cut back, 6 bases at V and 5 bases at J, with 13 bases in the middle. The CDR3 loop spans 13 amino acids.

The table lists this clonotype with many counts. This CDR3 is CASSQGGSTEAFF. The CDR3 nucleotides read TGTGCCAGCAGTCAGGGAGGGTCCACTGAAGCTTTCTTT. The chain joins TRBV6-5 to TRBJ1-1; D may be TRBD1 (5 bases). The germline V gene has CDR1 MNHEY and CDR2 SVGAGI. The CDR3 is made up of 13 amino acids. Trimming removed 5 bases at V and 4 bases at J, with 11 bases between.

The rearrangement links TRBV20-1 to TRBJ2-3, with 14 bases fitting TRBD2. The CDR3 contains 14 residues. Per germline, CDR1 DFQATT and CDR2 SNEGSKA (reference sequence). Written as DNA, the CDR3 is TGCGGGACTAGCGGGAGAAAGGGCCCAGATACGCAGTATTTT. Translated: CGTSGRKGPDTQYF.

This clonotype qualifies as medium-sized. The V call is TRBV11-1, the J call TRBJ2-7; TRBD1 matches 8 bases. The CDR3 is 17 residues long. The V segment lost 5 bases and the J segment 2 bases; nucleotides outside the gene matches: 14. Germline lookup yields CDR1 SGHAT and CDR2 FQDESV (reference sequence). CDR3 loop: CASSHSPLGTGAYEQYF. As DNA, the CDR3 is TGTGCCAGCAGCCACTCTCCACTCGGGACAGGAGCCTACGAGCAGTACTTC.

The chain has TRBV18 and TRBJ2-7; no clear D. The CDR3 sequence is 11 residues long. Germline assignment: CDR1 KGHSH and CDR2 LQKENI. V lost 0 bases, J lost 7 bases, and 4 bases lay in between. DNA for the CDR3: TGTGCCAGCTCACCACCGGGGGAGCAGTACTTC. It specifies CASSPPGEQYF.

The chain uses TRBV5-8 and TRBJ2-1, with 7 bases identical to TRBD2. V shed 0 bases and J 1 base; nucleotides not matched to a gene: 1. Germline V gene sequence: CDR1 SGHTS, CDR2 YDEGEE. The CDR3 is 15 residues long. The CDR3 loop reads CASSLGAGSYNEQFF. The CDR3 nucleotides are TGTGCCAGCAGCTTGGGAGCGGGGTCCTACAATGAGCAGTTCTTC.

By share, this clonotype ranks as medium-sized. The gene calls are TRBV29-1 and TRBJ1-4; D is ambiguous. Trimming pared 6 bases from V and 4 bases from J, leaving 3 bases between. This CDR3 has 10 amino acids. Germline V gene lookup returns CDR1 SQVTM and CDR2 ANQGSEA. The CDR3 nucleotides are TGCAGCGTGCTTAATGAAAAACTGTTTTTT. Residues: CSVLNEKLFF.

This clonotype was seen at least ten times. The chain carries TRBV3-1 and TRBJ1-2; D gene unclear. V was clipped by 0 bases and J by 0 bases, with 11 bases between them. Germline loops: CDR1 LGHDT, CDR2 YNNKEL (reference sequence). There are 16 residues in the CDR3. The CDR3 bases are TGTGCCAGCAGCCAAGATCGAGGCAGAACTAACTATGGCTACACCTTC. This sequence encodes CASSQDRGRTNYGYTF. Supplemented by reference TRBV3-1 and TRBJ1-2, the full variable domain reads DTAVSQTPKYLVTQMGNDKSIKCEQNLGHDTMYWYKQDSKKFLKIMFSYNNKELIINETVPNRFSPKSPDKAHLNLHINSLELGDSAVYFCASSQDRGRTNYGYTFGSGTRLTVV.

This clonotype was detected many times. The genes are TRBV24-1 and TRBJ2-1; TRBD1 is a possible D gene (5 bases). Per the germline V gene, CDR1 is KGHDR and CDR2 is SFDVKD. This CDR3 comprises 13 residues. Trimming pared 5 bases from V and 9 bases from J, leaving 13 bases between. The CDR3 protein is CATSGLDIREQFF. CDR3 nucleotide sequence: TGTGCCACCAGTGGCCTGGACATCCGTGAGCAGTTCTTC.